One sample yielded the 17 T cell receptor beta chains listed below, sequenced in a study of shared clonotypes between healthy human individuals. TCRdb's copy holds only in-frame clones and misses some; the assay was immunoSEQ multiplex PCR. The sample consists of some 2,000,000 clones, 85% to 95% of them appearing once. CD45RO-negative CD8 cells positively selected for CCR7 made up the naive population, which excluded terminally differentiated effector memory CD45RA+ cells. The sequenced sample was naive CD8+ T cells sorted from blood. These receptors came from a man aged 18 to 30 in good health.

For the CDR3, the DNA is TGTGCCAGACGGCCTCTTGGGTCACCCCTCCACTTT. As protein: CARRPLGSPLHF. V gene TRBV21-1 combines with J gene TRBJ1-6. TRBV21-1 represents a pseudogene. There are 12 residues in the CDR3.

In this sample, this clone turned up once. One end of the junction does not line up with germline, which may come from a read error. This CDR3 is also generated by other DNA sequences in the sample. The CDR3 DNA reads TGTGCTAGCAGCCTAGACAGGTCTTCTGGAAACACCATATATTTT. It is translated as CASSLDRSSGNTIYF. This rearrangement joins TRBV7-7 to TRBJ1-3; D might be TRBD1 (6 bases). The CDR3 consists of 15 residues. CDR1 and CDR2 from the germline V gene are SSHAT and FNYEAQ (reference sequence).

Notes on this clone: Germline and junction disagree at one end, which may indicate a read error. This sequence joins TRBV4-1 and TRBJ2-7; 9 nucleotides agree with TRBD2. Germline lookup yields CDR1 MGHRA and CDR2 YSYEKL. The CDR3 is 16 residues long. CDR3 DNA sequence: TGCGCCAGCAGTCAAGATGTCCTAGCGGGAAGGGGCGAGCAGTACTTC. This translates into CASSQDVLAGRGEQYF.

The chain couples TRBV27 to TRBJ1-1; D not resolved. Between the trimmed V and J ends, which lost 6 bases and 4 bases, there was a span of 12 bases. Germline CDR1 MNHEY, CDR2 SMNVEV (reference sequence). CDR3 length: 13 amino acids. CDR3 sequence: CASSWEARTEAFF. The CDR3 nucleotides are TGTGCCAGCAGCTGGGAGGCGCGCACTGAAGCTTTCTTT.

The V gene is TRBV30, the J gene TRBJ2-3; D tentatively reads TRBD1 or TRBD2 (5 bases each). Germline CDR1 reads GTSNPN; CDR2 reads SVGIG (reference sequence). Trimming pared 1 base from V and 6 bases from J, leaving 20 bases between. There are 16 residues in the CDR3. CDR3 DNA sequence: TGTGCCTGGAGTGCCGCCGCCGGGACGCAGTGGGATACGCAGTATTTT. Protein product: CAWSAAAGTQWDTQYF.

This clone was found a few times. In the same sample, other DNA sequences code for this CDR3. The chain recombines TRBV9 with TRBJ1-2, with TRBD1 identical over 7 bases. Germline loops: CDR1 SGDLS, CDR2 YYNGEE. Germline trimming cut 3 bases from V and 2 bases from J; bases unmatched to any gene: 4. The CDR3 sequence is 14 residues long. CDR3 region: CASSGTGANYGYTF. As DNA, the CDR3 is TGTGCCAGCAGCGGGACAGGCGCCAACTATGGCTACACCTTC.

This chain uses TRBV19 with TRBJ1-1; TRBD1 is a possible D gene (5 bases). Trimming stripped 3 bases from V and 1 base from J, with 9 bases between. This CDR3 is 14 amino acids long. CDR1 and CDR2 (germline): LNHDA, SQIVND (reference sequence). CDR3 DNA: TGTGCCAGTAGTATCGAGCAGGGGAACACTGAAGCTTTCTTT. Translation gives CASSIEQGNTEAFF.

J is TRBJ2-5 and V is TRBV11-2; D may match TRBD1 or TRBD2 (5 bases each). Germline values: CDR1 SGHAT, CDR2 FQNNGV. The CDR3 spans 15 residues. The V end lost 0 bases, the J end lost 5 bases, and 13 bases lay between the germline ends. The CDR3 loop reads CASSLEWGIGETQYF. The CDR3 nucleotides are TGTGCCAGCAGCTTAGAATGGGGGATTGGGGAGACCCAGTACTTC.

The chain joins TRBV25-1 to TRBJ1-4; 7 positions match TRBD1. CDR3 length: 14 residues. Germline-derived CDR1 and CDR2 are MGHDK and SYGVNS. V shed 6 bases, J shed 6 bases, and the junction held 7 bases outside the gene matches. The CDR3 here is CASSLTGSDEKLFF. As DNA, the CDR3 is TGTGCCAGCAGCCTGACAGGGTCGGATGAAAAACTGTTTTTT.

The chain employs TRBV29-1 and TRBJ1-3, with D unresolved. The DNA end favors TRBJ2-2, so the J call may be wrong. This CDR3 contains 13 residues. Germline CDR1 and CDR2: SQVTM and ANQGSEA. DNA for the CDR3: TGCAGCTCAAGGTCAGCAAACACCGGGGAGCTGTTTTTT. Its translation is CSSRSANTGELFF.

The J gene is TRBJ1-1, the V gene TRBV5-8; D unclear. Trimming removed 0 bases at V and 2 bases at J, with 5 bases between. This CDR3 spans 13 amino acids. CDR1 and CDR2 (germline): SGHTS, YDEGEE. CDR3 DNA sequence: TGTGCCAGCAGCTTGGAATCCAACACTGAAGCTTTCTTT. Translation: CASSLESNTEAFF.

Concerning this clone: Other DNA variants within this sample encode the same CDR3. The chain couples TRBV4-1 to TRBJ1-1, with 9 bases lining up with TRBD1. Germline lookup yields CDR1 MGHRA and CDR2 YSYEKL. CDR3 length equals 14 residues. The ends lost 3 bases at V and 4 bases at J; junction bases unmatched: 3. The CDR3 here is CASSQGQGPTEAFF. As DNA, the CDR3 is TGCGCCAGCAGCCAGGGACAGGGTCCCACTGAAGCTTTCTTT.

This chain's CDR3 is CASSPKDRDSYEQYF. The CDR3 region has the DNA TGCGCCAGCAGCCCCAAGGACAGGGACTCCTACGAGCAGTACTTC. V is TRBV4-1 and J is TRBJ2-7; 8 nucleotides agree with TRBD1. The CDR3 covers 15 residues. The germline V gene encodes CDR1 MGHRA and CDR2 YSYEKL. V gave up 4 bases and J gave up 0 bases; unmatched junction bases: 5.

The CDR3 reads CASSLGAGPNEQFF. The DNA for the CDR3 is TGCGCCAGCAGCTTGGGAGCAGGACCCAATGAGCAGTTCTTC. The chain carries TRBV5-1 and TRBJ2-1, with D hard to call. From germline, CDR1 is SGHRS and CDR2 YFSETQ. V was clipped by 0 bases and J by 6 bases, with 10 bases between them. The CDR3 has 14 amino acids.

J is TRBJ2-7 and V is TRBV11-2; 9 positions agree with TRBD2. In germline, CDR1 is SGHAT, CDR2 FQNNGV. CDR3 length equals 17 residues. Unmatched junction bases numbered 6, after V lost 0 bases and J lost 0 bases. As DNA, the CDR3 is TGTGCCAGCAGCTTAGATGTTTGGCGGGAGGGCTCCTACGAGCAGTACTTC. Amino acid sequence: CASSLDVWREGSYEQYF.

This clone is a singleton in its sample. The chain links TRBV4-1 to TRBJ2-1, with a possible D match to TRBD2 (5 bases). In germline, CDR1 is MGHRA, CDR2 YSYEKL. The CDR3 is 13 amino acids. Trimming removed 4 bases at V and 7 bases at J, with 11 bases between. The CDR3 reads CASSLPEGNEQFF. Here the CDR3 DNA reads TGCGCCAGCAGCCTCCCTGAGGGAAATGAGCAGTTCTTC.

J is TRBJ1-3 and V is TRBV28; D is uncertain. Between the trimmed V and J ends, which lost 3 bases and 0 bases, there was a span of 15 bases. Germline lookup yields CDR1 MDHEN and CDR2 SYDVKM. The CDR3 consists of 17 residues. This CDR3 is CASSLRSRWNSGNTIYF. The CDR3 nucleotides are TGTGCCAGCAGTTTGCGGTCCCGTTGGAACTCTGGAAACACCATATATTTT.